This T cell receptor (beta chain) was recovered during a study of cytomegalovirus exposure and HLA in healthy donors. General study findings and limits: TCR beta V segments were, for the most part, productive about 87% or about 30% of the time in an earlier analysis.

This PCR relied on a set of 60 Vbeta primers and 13 Jbeta primers. The method was immunoSEQ multiplex PCR; TCRdb's version includes in-frame clones alone and lacks a portion of them. This specimen shows approximately 50,000 clones; the ten leading clones hold approximately 6.6%. Frequency places this clone as medium-sized. The antigen is not known. The receptor was derived from a male donor in good health and CMV-seropositive. Material for sequencing was PBMCs.

CDR3: CASSVGLAGPPEYEQYF. The CDR3 region has the DNA TGTGCCAGCAGCGTAGGCCTAGCGGGGCCGCCGGAATACGAGCAGTACTTC. The chain combines TRBV9 with TRBJ2-7; 9 bases match TRBD2. Germline lookup yields CDR1 SGDLS and CDR2 YYNGEE. The CDR3 runs to 17 residues. J was trimmed by 4 bases and V by 0 bases; bases with no gene match: 11.